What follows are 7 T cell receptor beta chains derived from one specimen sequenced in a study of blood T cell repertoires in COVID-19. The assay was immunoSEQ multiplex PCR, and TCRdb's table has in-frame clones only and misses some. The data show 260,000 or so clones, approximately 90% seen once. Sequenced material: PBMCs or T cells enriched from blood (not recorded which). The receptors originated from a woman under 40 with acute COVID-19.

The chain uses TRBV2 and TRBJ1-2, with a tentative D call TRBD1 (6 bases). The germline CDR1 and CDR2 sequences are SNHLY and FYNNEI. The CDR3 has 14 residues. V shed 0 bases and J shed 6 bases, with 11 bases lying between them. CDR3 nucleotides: TGTGCCAGCAGTGAAGCGGAAGGGGGAAATGGCTACACCTTC. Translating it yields CASSEAEGGNGYTF.

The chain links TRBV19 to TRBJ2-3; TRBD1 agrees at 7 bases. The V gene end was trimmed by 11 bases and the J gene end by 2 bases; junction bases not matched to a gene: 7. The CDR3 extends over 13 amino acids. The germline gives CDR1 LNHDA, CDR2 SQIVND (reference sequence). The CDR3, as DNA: TGTGCCTGTTCACAGGGGTACACAGATACGCAGTATTTT. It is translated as CACSQGYTDTQYF.

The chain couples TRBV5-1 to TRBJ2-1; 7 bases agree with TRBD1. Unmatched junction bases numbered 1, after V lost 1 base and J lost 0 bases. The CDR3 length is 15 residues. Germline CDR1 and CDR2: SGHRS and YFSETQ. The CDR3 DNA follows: TGCGCCAGCAGCTTGTCAGGGGGCTCCTACAATGAGCAGTTCTTC. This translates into CASSLSGGSYNEQFF.

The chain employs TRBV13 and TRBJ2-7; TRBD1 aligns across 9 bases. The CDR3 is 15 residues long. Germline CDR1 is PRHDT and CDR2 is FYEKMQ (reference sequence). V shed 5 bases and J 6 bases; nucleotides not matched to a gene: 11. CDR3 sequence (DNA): TGTGCCAGCAGCCCGTCCGGGACAGGGCCGCCCGAGCAGTACTTC. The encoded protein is CASSPSGTGPPEQYF.

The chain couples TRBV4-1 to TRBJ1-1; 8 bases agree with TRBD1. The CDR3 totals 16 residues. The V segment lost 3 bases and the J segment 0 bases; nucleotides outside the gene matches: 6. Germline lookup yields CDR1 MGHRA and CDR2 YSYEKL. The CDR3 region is CASSQQGAGLNTEAFF. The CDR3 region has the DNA TGCGCCAGCAGCCAGCAGGGGGCGGGTTTGAACACTGAAGCTTTCTTT.

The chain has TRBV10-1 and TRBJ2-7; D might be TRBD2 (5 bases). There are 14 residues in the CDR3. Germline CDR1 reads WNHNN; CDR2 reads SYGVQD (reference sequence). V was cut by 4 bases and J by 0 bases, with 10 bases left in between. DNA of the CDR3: TGCGCCAGCAGTGTAGAGGGAAGCTCCTACGAGCAGTACTTC. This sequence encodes CASSVEGSSYEQYF.

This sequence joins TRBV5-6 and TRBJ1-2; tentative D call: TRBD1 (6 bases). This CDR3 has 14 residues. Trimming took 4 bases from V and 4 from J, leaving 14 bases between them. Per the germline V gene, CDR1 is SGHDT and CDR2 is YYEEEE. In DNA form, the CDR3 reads TGTGCCAGCAGCGTTCCGACAGGACTCTATGGCTACACCTTC. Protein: CASSVPTGLYGYTF.